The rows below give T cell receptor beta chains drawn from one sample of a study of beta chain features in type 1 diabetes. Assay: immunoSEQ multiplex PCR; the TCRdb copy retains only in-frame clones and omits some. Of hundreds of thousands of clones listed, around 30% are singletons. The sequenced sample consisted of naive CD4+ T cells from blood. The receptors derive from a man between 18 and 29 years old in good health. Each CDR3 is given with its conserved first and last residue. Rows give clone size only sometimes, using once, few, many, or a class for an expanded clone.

CDR3aa: CASTPFGRDTEAFF
v_gene: TRBV28
abundance: .
j_gene: TRBJ1-1

CDR3aa: CASSPPVAVGYEQYF
v_gene: TRBV6-6
abundance: once
j_gene: TRBJ2-7

CDR3aa: CASSWAGNEQFF
v_gene: TRBV7-2
abundance: few
j_gene: TRBJ2-1

CDR3aa: CASSVGFETGELFF
v_gene: TRBV9
abundance: few
j_gene: TRBJ2-2

CDR3aa: CANNLRGTDTQYF
v_gene: TRBV2
abundance: .
j_gene: TRBJ2-3

CDR3aa: CASSLAASSQQYF
v_gene: TRBV5-6
abundance: .
j_gene: TRBJ2-7

CDR3aa: CASSSQKGSSHPEQFF
v_gene: TRBV28
abundance: .
j_gene: TRBJ2-1

CDR3aa: CASSLSDRWNTEAFF
v_gene: TRBV27
abundance: .
j_gene: TRBJ1-1

CDR3aa: CASSLEGISYNEQFF
v_gene: TRBV7-2
abundance: .
j_gene: TRBJ2-1

CDR3aa: CASSVGTGPYQPQHF
v_gene: TRBV9
abundance: .
j_gene: TRBJ1-5

CDR3aa: CASSYLAGGAEQYF
v_gene: TRBV6-5
abundance: few
j_gene: TRBJ2-7

CDR3aa: CASSLQENTEAFF
v_gene: TRBV14
abundance: .
j_gene: TRBJ1-1

CDR3aa: CSVLLAEETQYF
v_gene: TRBV29-1
abundance: .
j_gene: TRBJ2-5

CDR3aa: CAWREGTAGSYEQYF
v_gene: TRBV30
abundance: few
j_gene: TRBJ2-7

CDR3aa: CAWSGGNQPQHF
v_gene: TRBV30
abundance: .
j_gene: TRBJ1-5

CDR3aa: CASTDRGGPDTQYF
v_gene: TRBV19
abundance: few
j_gene: TRBJ2-3

CDR3aa: CSATGDTEAFF
v_gene: TRBV29-1
abundance: .
j_gene: TRBJ1-1

CDR3aa: CASSQDDARNYEQYF
v_gene: TRBV4-2
abundance: few
j_gene: TRBJ2-7

CDR3aa: CASSWDSSYNEQFF
v_gene: TRBV6-6
abundance: .
j_gene: TRBJ2-1

CDR3aa: CASSLAASGGQDTQYF
v_gene: TRBV7-3
abundance: .
j_gene: TRBJ2-3

CDR3aa: CASTLGTGRSYEQYF
v_gene: TRBV25-1
abundance: .
j_gene: TRBJ2-7

CDR3aa: CAISEYGNYNEQFF
v_gene: TRBV10-3
abundance: few
j_gene: TRBJ2-1

CDR3aa: CASSQIRQRLFF
v_gene: TRBV4-1
abundance: .
j_gene: TRBJ1-4

CDR3aa: CASSPLGTDTQYF
v_gene: TRBV18
abundance: .
j_gene: TRBJ2-3

CDR3aa: CASSPRRDSFLGAQETQYF
v_gene: TRBV18
abundance: .
j_gene: TRBJ2-5

CDR3aa: CAWTGPPGANVLTF
v_gene: TRBV30
abundance: .
j_gene: TRBJ2-6

CDR3aa: CASSLWDRQETQYF
v_gene: TRBV6-5
abundance: few
j_gene: TRBJ2-5

CDR3aa: CASRISGANVLTF
v_gene: TRBV12-5
abundance: few
j_gene: TRBJ2-6